The sequence of this T cell receptor beta chain was determined in a study of T cell repertoires in cytomegalovirus infection. TCRdb fed the reads into MiXCR, producing one record per CDR3 protein. This table holds 50,000 or so distinct CDR3 sequences, 20% to 25% found once. Concerning this clonotype: Its specificity is not known.

The CDR3 runs to 15 residues. The V end lost 2 bases, the J end lost 13 bases, and 18 bases lay between the germline ends. Germline-derived CDR1 and CDR2 are MGHRA and YSYEKL. The chain uses TRBV4-1 and TRBJ1-6; TRBD1 might be the D (5 bases). What was sequenced was PBMCs, sequenced either directly or after in vitro stimulation (not recorded which). The origin of this receptor is a human donor in good health (CMV status not recorded). Some clones in this sample may be carry-over from other donors' samples. The CDR3 region is CASSQPPGGVTPLHF. The CDR3 DNA reads TGCGCCAGCAGCCAACCGCCGGGGGGGGTTACTCCCCTCCACTTT.